These T cell receptor beta chains were read from a single sample in a study of identical twins. Each CDR3 protein is one row after TCRdb ran MiXCR on the 5' RACE reads. Here the sample spans hundreds of thousands of distinct CDR3 sequences, around an eighth being singletons. Another study also made use of these data, one on yellow fever vaccine responses in identical twins.

The source material was PBMCs. The receptors were gathered from a woman under 30 in good health. Each CDR3 is given with its conserved first and last residue. A D gene is named only where the DNA matches it firmly. The size of a clone is reported for some rows only, either as once, few or many, or as a class for expanded clones.

>NA|TRBV6-6|12|TRBJ1-2|TRBD1
TGTGCCAGCAGTTCGGGACAGCATGGCTACACCTTC
CASSSGQHGYTF
>NA|TRBV9|15|TRBJ2-5|NA
TGTGCCAGCAGCGTAGGACTCGCCCTCCAAGAGACCCAGTACTTC
CASSVGLALQETQYF
>few|TRBV5-1|13|TRBJ1-1|NA
TGCGCCAGCAGCGCCGGCCCAACGACTGAAGCTTTCTTT
CASSAGPTTEAFF
>few|TRBV27|13|TRBJ2-4|NA
TGTGCCAGCAGTTCCCAGGGTTTTCGCATTCAGTACTTC
CASSSQGFRIQYF
>few|TRBV2|15|TRBJ2-1|TRBD2
TGTGCCAGCACCCTAGCGGAGAGCTCCTACAATGAGCAGTTCTTC
CASTLAESSYNEQFF
>few|TRBV12-3/TRBV12-4|13|TRBJ1-5|NA
TGTGCCAGCAGTTTTGCCGACGATCAGCCCCAGCATTTT
CASSFADDQPQHF
>few|TRBV10-2|14|TRBJ1-5|TRBD1
TGCGCCAGCAGGGAGGGGACAGGGAGTCAGCCCCAGCATTTT
CASREGTGSQPQHF
>NA|TRBV10-3|14|TRBJ2-2|TRBD1
TGTGCCATCACCGGACAGGAGAGCACCGGGGAGCTGTTTTTT
CAITGQESTGELFF
>many|TRBV5-5|16|TRBJ2-7|TRBD2
TGTGCCAGCAGCCATGGACTAGCGGGAGGCCCCTACGAGCAGTACTTC
CASSHGLAGGPYEQYF
>many|TRBV5-1|15|TRBJ2-3|TRBD1
TGCGCCAGCAGCTTGCGGGACAGGGGGACAGATACGCAGTATTTT
CASSLRDRGTDTQYF
>few|TRBV9|14|TRBJ2-1|TRBD2
TGTGCCAGCAGCCCCCGGGCGGGAGAAAATGAGCAGTTCTTC
CASSPRAGENEQFF
>NA|TRBV9|12|TRBJ1-6|NA
TGTGCCAGCAGCGTTAAGAATTCACCCCTCCACTTT
CASSVKNSPLHF
>NA|TRBV2|14|TRBJ2-3|TRBD1
TGTGCCATTCGACAGGGAACTAGCACAGATACGCAGTATTTT
CAIRQGTSTDTQYF
>many|TRBV9|15|TRBJ2-5|TRBD2
TGTGCCAGCAGCGTAGATTTGGGACTAGGAGAGACCCAGTACTTC
CASSVDLGLGETQYF
>NA|TRBV3-1|18|TRBJ2-3|NA
TGTGCCAGCAGCCGAAGCCCATCACTGCTTGAGATCACAGATACGCAGTATTTT
CASSRSPSLLEITDTQYF
>many|TRBV3-1|12|TRBJ2-7|NA
TGTGCCAGCAGCCACGGAGGCTACGAGCAGTACTTC
CASSHGGYEQYF
>NA|TRBV5-1|15|TRBJ2-3|TRBD2
TGCGCCAGCAGCTCGAGGACTAGCGGTTCAGATACGCAGTATTTT
CASSSRTSGSDTQYF
>few|TRBV12-3/TRBV12-4|12|TRBJ1-4|NA
TGTGCCAGCAGTTTAGAGGTGGGAAAACTGTTTTTT
CASSLEVGKLFF
>few|TRBV4-1|17|TRBJ2-1|TRBD2
TGCGCCAGCAGCCAATCCCCGGTTAGCGGGTCTTACAATGAGCAGTTCTTC
CASSQSPVSGSYNEQFF
>NA|TRBV29-1|14|TRBJ2-1|TRBD1
TGCAGCGTGACCGGACAGGGGGGCCACAATGAGCAGTTCTTC
CSVTGQGGHNEQFF
>NA|TRBV11-2|15|TRBJ1-5|NA
TGTGCCAGCAGCGCCACTACAGGGCAGAATCAGCCCCAGCATTTT
CASSATTGQNQPQHF
>many|TRBV4-1|15|TRBJ1-6|NA
TGCGCCAGCAGCCGAGAGTGGGGCCGGGATTCACCCCTCCACTTT
CASSREWGRDSPLHF
>few|TRBV12-3/TRBV12-4|19|TRBJ1-5|NA
TGTGCCAGCAGCGGGACCGGAACAGTCACCGCGACTCCTAATCAGCCCCAGCATTTT
CASSGTGTVTATPNQPQHF
>NA|TRBV20-1|10|TRBJ2-7|NA
TGCAGTGCCGCCCGGGATGAGCAGTACTTC
CSAARDEQYF
>many|TRBV12-3/TRBV12-4|14|TRBJ2-5|NA
TGTGCCAGCAGTTTACATGGGGCCATAGAGACCCAGTACTTC
CASSLHGAIETQYF
>few|TRBV9|16|TRBJ2-1|NA
TGTGCCAGCAGCGTAGCTATCGGGACTGGCGAGAATGAGCAGTTCTTC
CASSVAIGTGENEQFF
>few|TRBV28|14|TRBJ2-4|NA
TGTGCCAGCAGTCCCGGACAGAGGTGGAACATTCAGTACTTC
CASSPGQRWNIQYF
>NA|TRBV7-2|16|TRBJ1-5|TRBD1
TGTGCCAGCAGCTTTTGGGGACAGGGAGGCAATCAGCCCCAGCATTTT
CASSFWGQGGNQPQHF
>NA|TRBV24-1|13|TRBJ1-1|NA
TGTGCCACCAGTGCATCGGGGAACACTGAAGCTTTCTTT
CATSASGNTEAFF
>NA|TRBV29-1|14|TRBJ2-3|TRBD2
TGCAGCTCAACCAGCGGGGGGTACACAGATACGCAGTATTTT
CSSTSGGYTDTQYF
>NA|TRBV3-1|11|TRBJ2-1|NA
TGTGCCAGCAGCCAAGATACTGAGCAGTTCTTC
CASSQDTEQFF
>NA|TRBV29-1|12|TRBJ1-1|TRBD1
TGCAGCGGTGACAGGGGGAACACTGAAGCTTTCTTT
CSGDRGNTEAFF
>NA|TRBV3-1|15|TRBJ1-1|NA
TGTGCCAGCAGCCCCTCGACGGTAATGAACACTGAAGCTTTCTTT
CASSPSTVMNTEAFF
>few|TRBV2|18|TRBJ2-7|TRBD2
TGTGCCAGCAGTGAAGCTCACTGGGTGACTAGCGGAACCTACGAGCAGTACTTC
CASSEAHWVTSGTYEQYF
>few|TRBV20-1|14|TRBJ1-1|NA
TGCAGTGCTAGAGATGTCACCCGACAGGTTGAAGCTTTCTTT
CSARDVTRQVEAFF
>NA|TRBV2|14|TRBJ1-2|TRBD1
TGTGCCAGCAGTAACAGGGGAGTAGACTATGGCTACACCTTC
CASSNRGVDYGYTF
>NA|TRBV6-2/TRBV6-3|13|TRBJ2-3|NA
TGTGCCAGCCTGACCCTTTTAGCAGATACGCAGTATTTT
CASLTLLADTQYF
>NA|TRBV28|11|TRBJ1-1|NA
TGTGCCAGCAGCGGGTTCACTGAAGCTTTCTTT
CASSGFTEAFF